This paragraph covers one T cell receptor (beta chain) sequence. This receptor's antigen is unknown. It has no much larger one-base neighbor in the sample; base qualities were not kept. This sample was taken from a study of cytomegalovirus exposure and HLA in healthy donors (dated by TCRdb to about 2017). Broadly, across the study: According to an earlier analysis of a few hundred of the donors, 150 million to 200 million T cells yielded 117 million unique TCR beta sequences and 250 to 350 Gb of sequence data. Roughly 320 gigabases of sequencing data and 70 million to 100 million unique TCR sequences made up an early release that covered 500 to 650 HLA-typed donors. Among the roughly 400 genotyped donors, approximately 81% belonged to the genetic ancestry cluster associated with self-reported Caucasian donors. The aim of the study was to test whether cataloging public T cell receptors could identify signatures of past pathogen exposure. The study profiled the T cell repertoires of 500 to 800 subjects by immunosequencing and related them to cytomegalovirus serostatus. A separate validation cohort of 90 to 150 different subjects was used in addition to the roughly 670-subject first cohort. To predict cytomegalovirus infection status, the study brought together high-throughput TCR immunosequencing, statistical association of individual TCRs with disease status, and machine learning. A later analysis re-analyzed previously published TCR beta repertoires from roughly 600 donors and added high-resolution HLA genotyping to study TCR occurrence patterns. Rather than drawing on any new phenotypic data, the later analysis identified candidate immune exposures from TCR beta sequences and the way those sequences occurred across donors. An earlier analysis of some 600 of the donors applied high-throughput TCR beta sequencing to assess whether each TCR beta V gene segment acted as functional or pseudogenic. Alongside the repertoire data, information on donor age, sex, ethnicity and CMV serostatus was compiled. A later genetic analysis used genome-wide SNP genotypes for about 60% of the roughly 700 donors, treating that subset as a discovery cohort. Every discovery cohort repertoire had been produced on one sequencing platform. Both class I and class II loci were covered by HLA typing, at four-digit resolution. Typing coverage differed by locus: A, B, C, DRB1 and DQB1 were typed in roughly 620-630 donors, DQA1 in roughly 500, DPA1 in approximately 600, and DPB1 in 450 to 480. Because of strong linkage in the cohort, five DR-DQ haplotypes were treated as single units for association and clustering. Among over 350 genotyped donors of the cohort, an average of about 240,000 unique TCR beta nucleotide sequences were sequenced per donor, about a sixth of them non-productive. What the study reported, not specific to this receptor: A further reported finding was that TCR beta sequences accurately predicted the HLA-A and HLA-B alleles for most subjects in the first cohort. Several of the top co-occurrence clusters appeared to be linked to parvovirus B19, influenza, CMV and Epstein-Barr virus, according to a later analysis. The classifier was reported to diagnose cytomegalovirus status with high specificity and sensitivity in both the original cohort and the validation cohort. A total of roughly 160 TCR beta chains were listed by the study as associated with cytomegalovirus. According to a later genetic analysis, donors in an Asian-associated ancestry cluster had fewer N-insertions in productive TCRs than the approximately 610-donor mean. The presence/absence analyses assumed that sequencing depth was roughly uniform across donors, and that assumption may not be true. An association between a missense DCLRE1C variant and V-gene and J-gene trimming of TCR beta chains was found in a later genetic analysis and replicated in an independent cohort. Because HLA typing was missing for some donors at each locus, association tests included only the typed subset. In a later analysis, some 18,000 TCR beta sequences were associated with specific HLA alleles at a false discovery rate of 0.05. When HLA alleles, especially DR and DQ, strongly co-occurred, TCR associations were difficult to assign to individual alleles. The 87-base-pair reads could not distinguish some IMGT-functional V segments, including TRBV6-2 and TRBV6-3, so those segments were excluded. In a later analysis, TCR association rates were found to vary across HLA loci, with the most associated TCRs seen for DRB1 alleles and the fewest for HLA-C alleles. In vitro tests confirmed that a few of the cytomegalovirus-associated TCR beta chains recognize cytomegalovirus antigens. According to a later analysis, most CMV-associated TCR beta chains appeared to be HLA-restricted, and the HLA associations seemed to be driven largely by CMV exposure. A cluster of highly shared sequence variants was judged likely to be a technical artifact of the sequencing pipeline. CMV serostatus was the only immune exposure information available for the cohort. The authors suggested that the approach could potentially be generalized to other disease states and immunological phenotypes. Most TCR sequences were seen in very few donors, while some public TCRs were found in many individuals. Broadly in line with IMGT annotations, most TCR beta V segments showed up in productive rearrangements about 87% or about 30% of the time in an earlier analysis of under 700 of the donors. Linkage disequilibrium might explain the correlated functional status among segregating V segments, but an unknown experimental factor could not be ruled out. Compared with equally common non-associated chains, HLA-associated TCR beta chains in a later analysis were more clonally expanded and had lower generation probabilities. The earlier analysis of 587 of the donors excluded about 16 rarely observed V segments, including chromosome 9 orphons, because counts were too low. The cohort was sequenced for TCR beta chains only, and without alpha or paired-chain data the features that could be detected were limited.

The cohort comprised 710 or so healthy bone marrow donors. At the time of sampling, every cohort member was nominally healthy, though immune exposures that went unrecorded were likely present. The donor was CMV seronegative and was included in the group of a few hundred seronegative cohort members. Every donor gave a peripheral blood sample, and the peripheral blood mononuclear cells from that sample were used for TCR beta sequencing. The Qiagen DNeasy Blood Extraction Kit was used to extract genomic DNA from the blood cell samples. Library generation was performed with the immunoSEQ multiplex PCR assay. The multiplex PCR relied on a mix of 60 forward primers for TCR Vbeta segments and 13 reverse primers for TCR Jbeta segments. The CDR3 region of rearranged TCR beta genes was amplified from genomic DNA by a multiplex PCR assay. On the Illumina HiSeq System, the amplified TCR beta libraries were sequenced as 87-base-pair reads. The paper's data handling went like this. A later analysis counted 75 million to 100 million unique TCR beta chains across the 666 repertoires, and 9.5 million to 11 million of these chains were shared by at least two donors. Raw reads were error-corrected and collapsed into unique sequences with a nearest-neighbor algorithm that merged closely related sequences to remove PCR and sequencing errors. Alignment of CDR3 sequences to IMGT reference sequences was used to assign V, D and J gene segments. For a sequence to be retained, at least a six-nucleotide match to both a V gene segment and a J gene segment was required. A rearrangement was called productive if the CDR3 had no stop codons and remained in frame with V and J, and every other rearrangement was called non-productive. Following IMGT convention, CDR3 was defined as the stretch from the second conserved V-encoded cysteine to the conserved J-encoded phenylalanine. The earlier analysis of a few hundred of the donors excluded any sequence lacking an unambiguous match to a single V gene segment. In an earlier analysis of 500 to 750 of the donors, V segments were called functional above 56.7% productive rearrangements and were called segregating when the between-donor standard deviation exceeded 5%. A statistical classification framework was developed to diagnose cytomegalovirus status using the catalog of TCR beta chain sequences. V and J gene assignment, in a later analysis, came from comparing TCR nucleotide sequences with IMGT/GENE-DB human TR gene sequences. A later analysis assigned CDR3 sequences and most-parsimonious VDJ recombination scenarios with the TCRdist pipeline. In a later analysis, every TCR beta chain was defined by the combination of its CDR3 amino acid sequence and its V-gene family, and reads without a unique V-gene family were dropped. A later analysis removed 500 to 600 highly shared, low-generation-probability nucleotide sequences to deal with suspected cross-contamination and a sequencing artifact. In a later analysis, a clonal expansion index was calculated for each public chain from normalized within-repertoire ranks of inferred template counts. In a later analysis, generation probabilities were computed with a VDJ recombination model fitted to out-of-frame rearrangements, and the resulting probabilities were checked against IGoR. Hypergeometric tests were used in a later analysis to score TCR-TCR, TCR-HLA and TCR-CMV co-occurrence, with a repertoire-size bias correction applied to the TCR pairs. In a later analysis, false discovery rates were estimated by permuting HLA or CMV assignments 20 times. In a later analysis, co-occurring TCRs were grouped using DBSCAN, and TCRdist sequence similarity was added for clustering within HLA-allele-positive subsets. For co-occurrence clustering, repertoires with fewer than 30,000 or more than 120,000 public chains were excluded, along with five or six repertoires with anomalous nucleotide sharing. The source is immuneACCESS, and TCRdb retained only in-frame sequences with V and J called. Part of the clones is not carried over; for the studies checked, unresolved V genes explain less than half of this, and the remainder is unexplained. Clone size and the V and J calls come from that table; the DNA yielded D and trimming. The sample records around 200,000 clones, approximately 84% of which are singletons. 3.5% to 4% of the sample is taken by the ten largest.

Reading from cysteine to phenylalanine, the CDR3 counts 14 amino acids. Of the read, only the CDR3 DNA is kept; its 42 bases are in frame from base 1. The junction carries 10 bases between V and J, which are trimmed by 7 bases and 0 bases respectively. For CDR1 and CDR2, the germline V gene (reference sequence) lists LNHDA and SQIVND. The rearranged segments are TRBV19 and TRBJ1-3; the D gene cannot be resolved reliably. Sequenced: PBMCs. The TCR was taken from a man in his forties or fifties in good health and CMV-seronegative. The sequenced DNA: TGTGCCAGTACGGGGTACTTCTCTGGAAACACCATATATTTT. This encodes CASTGYFSGNTIYF. The entire variable domain, with the stretches around the CDR3 drawn from the reference TRBV19 and TRBJ1-3 proteins, is DGGITQSPKYLFRKEGQNVTLSCEQNLNHDAMYWYRQDPGQGLRLIYYSQIVNDFQKGDIAEGYSVSREKKESFPLTVTSAQKNPTAFYLCASTGYFSGNTIYFGEGSWLTVV.